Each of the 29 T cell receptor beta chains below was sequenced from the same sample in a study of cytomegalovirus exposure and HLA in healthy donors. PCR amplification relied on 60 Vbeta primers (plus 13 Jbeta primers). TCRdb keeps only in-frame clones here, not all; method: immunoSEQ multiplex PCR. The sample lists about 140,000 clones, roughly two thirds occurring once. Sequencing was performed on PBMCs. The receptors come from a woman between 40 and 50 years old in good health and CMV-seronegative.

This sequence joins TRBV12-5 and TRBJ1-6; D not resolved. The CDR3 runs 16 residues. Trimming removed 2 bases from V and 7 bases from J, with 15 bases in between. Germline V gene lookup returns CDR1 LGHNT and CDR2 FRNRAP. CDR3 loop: CASGLPHPILNSPLHF. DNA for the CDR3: TGTGCTAGTGGTTTGCCTCATCCGATTCTAAATTCACCCCTCCACTTT. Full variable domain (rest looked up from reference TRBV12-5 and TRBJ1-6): DARVTQTPRHKVTEMGQEVTMRCQPILGHNTVFWYRQTMMQGLELLAYFRNRAPLDDSGMPKDRFSAEMPDATLATLKIQPSEPRDSAVYFCASGLPHPILNSPLHFGNGTRLTVT.

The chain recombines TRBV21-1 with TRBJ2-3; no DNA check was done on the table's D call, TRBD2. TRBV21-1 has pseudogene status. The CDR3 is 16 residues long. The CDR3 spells CASSNRTSFGTDTQYF. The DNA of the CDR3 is TGTGCCAGCAGCAACCGGACTAGTTTCGGCACAGATACGCAGTATTTT.

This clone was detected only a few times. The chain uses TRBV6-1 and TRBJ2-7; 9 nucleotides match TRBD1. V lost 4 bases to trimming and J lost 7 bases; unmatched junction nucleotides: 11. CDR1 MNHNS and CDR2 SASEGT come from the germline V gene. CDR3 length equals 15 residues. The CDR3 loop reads CASSGGQGSATEQYV. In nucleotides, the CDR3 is TGTGCCAGCAGTGGAGGACAGGGGTCGGCTACGGAGCAGTACGTC.

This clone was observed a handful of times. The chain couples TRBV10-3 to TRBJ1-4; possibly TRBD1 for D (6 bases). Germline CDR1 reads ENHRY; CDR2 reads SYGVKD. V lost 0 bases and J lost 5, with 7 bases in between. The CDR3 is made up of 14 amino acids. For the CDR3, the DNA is TGTGCCATCAGTGAGTCGACAGGAAATGAAAAACTGTTTTTT. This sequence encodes CAISESTGNEKLFF.

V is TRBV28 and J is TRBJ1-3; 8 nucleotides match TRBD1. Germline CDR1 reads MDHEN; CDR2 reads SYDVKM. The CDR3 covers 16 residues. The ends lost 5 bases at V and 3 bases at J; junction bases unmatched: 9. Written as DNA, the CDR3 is TGTGCCAGCAGTCCTCCTCAGGGGGCGGGTGGAAACACCATATATTTT. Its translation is CASSPPQGAGGNTIYF.

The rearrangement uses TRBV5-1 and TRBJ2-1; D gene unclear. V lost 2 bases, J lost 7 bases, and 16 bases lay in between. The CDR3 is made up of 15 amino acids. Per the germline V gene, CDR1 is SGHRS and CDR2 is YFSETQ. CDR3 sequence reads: CASSFFGVGENEQFF. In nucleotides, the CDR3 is TGCGCCAGCAGCTTTTTCGGTGTAGGAGAGAATGAGCAGTTCTTC.

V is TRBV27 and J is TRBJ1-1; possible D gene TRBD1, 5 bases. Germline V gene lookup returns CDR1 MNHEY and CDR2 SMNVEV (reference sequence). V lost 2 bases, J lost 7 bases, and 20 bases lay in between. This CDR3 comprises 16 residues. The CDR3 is CASSLVSTFQGNEAFF. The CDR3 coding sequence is TGTGCCAGCAGTTTAGTTTCGACCTTCCAGGGAAATGAAGCTTTCTTT.

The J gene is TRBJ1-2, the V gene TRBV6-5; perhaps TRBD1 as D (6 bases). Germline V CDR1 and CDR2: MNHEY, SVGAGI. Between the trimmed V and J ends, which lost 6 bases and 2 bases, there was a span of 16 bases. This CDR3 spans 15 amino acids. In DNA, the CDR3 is TGTGCCAGCAGACCCCGGACAGCACTAAACTATGGCTACACCTTC. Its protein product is CASRPRTALNYGYTF.

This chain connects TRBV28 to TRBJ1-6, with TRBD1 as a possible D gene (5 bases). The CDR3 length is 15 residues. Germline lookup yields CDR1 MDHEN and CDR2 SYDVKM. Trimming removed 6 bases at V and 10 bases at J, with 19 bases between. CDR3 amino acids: CASSPAAAGNSPLHF. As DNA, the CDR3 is TGTGCCAGCAGCCCCGCCGCGGCAGGGAACTCACCCCTCCACTTT.

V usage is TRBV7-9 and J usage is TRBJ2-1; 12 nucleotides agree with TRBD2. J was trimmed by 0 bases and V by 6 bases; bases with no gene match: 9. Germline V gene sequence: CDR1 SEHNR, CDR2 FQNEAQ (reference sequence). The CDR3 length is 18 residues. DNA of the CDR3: TGTGCCAGCAGTTCAACTAGCGGGGGGCTCCGCTCCTACAATGAGCAGTTCTTC. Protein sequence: CASSSTSGGLRSYNEQFF.

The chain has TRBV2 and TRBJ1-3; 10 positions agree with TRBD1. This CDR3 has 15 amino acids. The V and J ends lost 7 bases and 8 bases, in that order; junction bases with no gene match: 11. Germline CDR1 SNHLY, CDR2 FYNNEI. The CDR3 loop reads CASTTIDRGHDTIYF. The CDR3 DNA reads TGTGCCAGCACTACCATCGACAGGGGGCATGACACCATATATTTT.

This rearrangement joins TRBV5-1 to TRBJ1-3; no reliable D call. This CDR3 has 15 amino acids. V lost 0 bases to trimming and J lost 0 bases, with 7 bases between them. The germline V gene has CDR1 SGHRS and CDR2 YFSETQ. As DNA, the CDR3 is TGCGCCAGCAGCTTGGGGAGGAACTCTGGAAACACCATATATTTT. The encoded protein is CASSLGRNSGNTIYF.

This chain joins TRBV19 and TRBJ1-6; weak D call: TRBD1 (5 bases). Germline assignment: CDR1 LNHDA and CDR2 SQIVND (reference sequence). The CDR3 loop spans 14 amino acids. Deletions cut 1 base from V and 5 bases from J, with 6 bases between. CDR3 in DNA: TGTGCCAGTAGTATAGTGGGGCATAATTCACCCCTCCACTTT. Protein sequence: CASSIVGHNSPLHF.

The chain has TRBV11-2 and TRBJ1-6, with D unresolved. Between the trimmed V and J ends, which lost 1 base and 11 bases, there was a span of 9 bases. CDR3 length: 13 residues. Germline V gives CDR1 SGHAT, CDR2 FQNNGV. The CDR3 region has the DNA TGTGCCAGCAGCTTAGGACTGCGGCCACCCCTCCACTTT. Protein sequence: CASSLGLRPPLHF. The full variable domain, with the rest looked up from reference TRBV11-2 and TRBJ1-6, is EAGVAQSPRYKIIEKRQSVAFWCNPISGHATLYWYQQILGQGPKLLIQFQNNGVVDDSQLPKDRFSAERLKGVDSTLKIQPAKLEDSAVYLCASSLGLRPPLHFGNGTRLTVT.

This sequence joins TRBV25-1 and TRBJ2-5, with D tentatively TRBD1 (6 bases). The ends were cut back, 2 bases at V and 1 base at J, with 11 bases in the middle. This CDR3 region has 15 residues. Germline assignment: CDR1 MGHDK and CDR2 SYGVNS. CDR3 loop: CASSEGGRPQETQYF. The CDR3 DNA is TGTGCCAGCAGTGAAGGGGGCAGGCCCCAAGAGACCCAGTACTTC.

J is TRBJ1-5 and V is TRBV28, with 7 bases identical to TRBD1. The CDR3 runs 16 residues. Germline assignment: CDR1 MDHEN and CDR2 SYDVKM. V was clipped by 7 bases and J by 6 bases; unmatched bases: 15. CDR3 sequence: CASIPRYRGRSQPQHF. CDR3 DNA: TGTGCCAGCATCCCCCGCTACAGGGGACGGAGTCAGCCCCAGCATTTT.

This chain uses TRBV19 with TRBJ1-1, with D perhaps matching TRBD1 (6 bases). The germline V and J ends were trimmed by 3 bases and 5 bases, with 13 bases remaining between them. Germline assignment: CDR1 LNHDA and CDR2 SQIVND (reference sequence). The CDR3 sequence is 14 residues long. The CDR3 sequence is CASSMGQRLTEAFF. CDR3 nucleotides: TGTGCCAGTAGTATGGGACAAAGATTAACTGAAGCTTTCTTT.

The CDR3 sequence is CASSYPTQGSEAFF. For the CDR3, the DNA is TGTGCCAGTAGCTACCCAACTCAGGGGTCTGAAGCTTTCTTT. The rearrangement joins TRBV19 to TRBJ1-1; weak D call: TRBD1 (6 bases). The germline V gene encodes CDR1 LNHDA and CDR2 SQIVND (reference sequence). The CDR3 is 14 amino acids. V was trimmed by 6 bases and J by 6 bases, leaving 17 bases between them.

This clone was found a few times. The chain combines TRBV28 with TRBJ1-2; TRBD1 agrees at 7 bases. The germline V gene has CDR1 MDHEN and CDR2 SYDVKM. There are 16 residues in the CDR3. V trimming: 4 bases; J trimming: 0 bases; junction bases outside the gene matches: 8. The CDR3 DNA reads TGTGCCAGCAGTTCACCGGGACAGACTGCTAACTATGGCTACACCTTC. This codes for CASSSPGQTANYGYTF.

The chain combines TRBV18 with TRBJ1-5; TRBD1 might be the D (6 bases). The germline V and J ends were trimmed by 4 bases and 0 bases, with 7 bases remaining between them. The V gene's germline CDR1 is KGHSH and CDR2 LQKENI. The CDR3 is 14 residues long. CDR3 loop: CASSLDSSNQPQHF. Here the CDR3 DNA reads TGTGCCAGCTCACTGGACAGTAGCAATCAGCCCCAGCATTTT.

CDR3 protein: CASSDGTSGGGTQYF. In DNA, the CDR3 is TGTGCCAGCAGTGACGGGACTAGCGGGGGTGGTACGCAGTATTTT. The V gene is TRBV6-4, the J gene TRBJ2-3; 14 bases are shared with TRBD2. Trimming at V came to 2 bases and at J to 8 bases, leaving 3 bases not matched to a gene. The CDR3 runs 15 residues. Germline lookup yields CDR1 MRHNA and CDR2 SNTAGT.

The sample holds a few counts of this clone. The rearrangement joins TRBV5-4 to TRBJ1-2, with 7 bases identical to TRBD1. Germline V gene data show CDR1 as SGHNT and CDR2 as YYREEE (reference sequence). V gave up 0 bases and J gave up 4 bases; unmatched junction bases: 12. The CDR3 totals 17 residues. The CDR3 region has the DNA TGTGCCAGCAGCTTGGGATATGGGGACAGAAGTCCCTATGGCTACACCTTC. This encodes CASSLGYGDRSPYGYTF.

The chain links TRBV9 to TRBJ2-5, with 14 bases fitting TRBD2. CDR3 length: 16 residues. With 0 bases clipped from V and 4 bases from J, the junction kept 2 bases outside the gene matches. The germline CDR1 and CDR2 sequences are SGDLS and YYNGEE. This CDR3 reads CASSVGLAGGIETQYF. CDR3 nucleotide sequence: TGTGCCAGCAGCGTAGGACTAGCGGGGGGGATAGAGACCCAGTACTTC.

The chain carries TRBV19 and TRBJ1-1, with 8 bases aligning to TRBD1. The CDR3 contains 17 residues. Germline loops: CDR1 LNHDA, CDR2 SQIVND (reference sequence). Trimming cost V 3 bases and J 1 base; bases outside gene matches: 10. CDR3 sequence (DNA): TGTGCCAGTAGTATTTTGGGTCGACAGGGGTCGAACACTGAAGCTTTCTTT. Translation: CASSILGRQGSNTEAFF.

The CDR3 bases are TGTGCCAGCAGCCAAGCACAGGGACCCTATTACACCCCTACGCAGTATTTT. Protein sequence: CASSQAQGPYYTPTQYF. V and J are TRBV4-2 and TRBJ2-3; TRBD1 is a possible D gene (6 bases). The CDR3 length is 17 residues. Trimming removed 1 base at V and 8 bases at J, with 22 bases between. CDR1 is LGHNA and CDR2 is YNFKEQ in the germline V gene.

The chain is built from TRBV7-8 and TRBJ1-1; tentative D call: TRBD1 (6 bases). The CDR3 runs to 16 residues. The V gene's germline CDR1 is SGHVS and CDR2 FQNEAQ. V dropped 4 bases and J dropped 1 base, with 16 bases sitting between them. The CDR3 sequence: CASSSPLTGWNTEAFF. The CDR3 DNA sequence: TGTGCCAGCAGCTCACCTTTGACAGGTTGGAACACTGAAGCTTTCTTT.

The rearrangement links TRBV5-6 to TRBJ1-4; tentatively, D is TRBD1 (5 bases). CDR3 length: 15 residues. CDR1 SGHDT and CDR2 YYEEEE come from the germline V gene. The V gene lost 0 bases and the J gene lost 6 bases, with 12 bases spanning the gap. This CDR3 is CASSLGGAPYEKLFF. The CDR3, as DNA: TGTGCCAGCAGCTTGGGCGGGGCACCCTATGAAAAACTGTTTTTT.

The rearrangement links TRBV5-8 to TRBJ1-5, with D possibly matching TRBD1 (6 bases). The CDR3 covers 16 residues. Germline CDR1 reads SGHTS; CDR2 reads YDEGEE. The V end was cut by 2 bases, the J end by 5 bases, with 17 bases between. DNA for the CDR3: TGTGCCAGCAGCTTATCTCCGGGACAAGGAGATCAGCCCCAGCATTTT. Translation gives CASSLSPGQGDQPQHF.

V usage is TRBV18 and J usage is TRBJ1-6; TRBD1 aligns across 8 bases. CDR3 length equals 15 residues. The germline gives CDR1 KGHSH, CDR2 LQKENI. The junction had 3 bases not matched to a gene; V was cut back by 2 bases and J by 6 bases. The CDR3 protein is CASSPNQGANSPLHF. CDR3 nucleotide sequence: TGTGCCAGCTCACCAAACCAGGGGGCTAATTCACCCCTCCACTTT.